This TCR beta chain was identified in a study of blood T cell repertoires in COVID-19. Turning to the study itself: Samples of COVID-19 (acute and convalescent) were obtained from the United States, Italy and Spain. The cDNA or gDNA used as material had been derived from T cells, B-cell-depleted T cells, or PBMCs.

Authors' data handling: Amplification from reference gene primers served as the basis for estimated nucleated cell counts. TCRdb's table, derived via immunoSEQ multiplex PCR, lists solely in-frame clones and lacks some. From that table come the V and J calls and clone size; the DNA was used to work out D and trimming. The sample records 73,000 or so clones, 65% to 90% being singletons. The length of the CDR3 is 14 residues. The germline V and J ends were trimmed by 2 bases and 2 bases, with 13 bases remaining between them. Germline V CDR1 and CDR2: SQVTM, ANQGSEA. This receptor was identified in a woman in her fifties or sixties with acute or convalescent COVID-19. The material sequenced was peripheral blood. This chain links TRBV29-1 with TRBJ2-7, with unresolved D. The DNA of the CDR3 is TGCAGCGTTGAATTTAACCGAGTTCCCTACGAGCAGTACTTC. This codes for CSVEFNRVPYEQYF.